This entry lists 7 T cell receptor beta chains sequenced from one sample in a study of shared clonotypes between healthy human individuals. Sequencing was performed with immunoSEQ multiplex PCR; in TCRdb, only in-frame clones are kept and a portion is missing. This sample has 1,500,000 or so clones, with approximately 97% found just once. The sample was naive CD4+ T cells sorted from blood. Subset meaning: CD45RA+ positively selected. Receptor source: a man aged 30 to 45 in good health.

J is TRBJ2-1 and V is TRBV5-4; TRBD1 matches 9 bases. V gave up 4 bases and J gave up 6 bases; unmatched junction bases: 8. This CDR3 has 15 amino acids. Germline V CDR1 and CDR2: SGHNT, YYREEE (reference sequence). CDR3 region: CASSNGGTGSNEQFF. DNA for the CDR3: TGTGCCAGCAGCAACGGCGGGACAGGGAGCAATGAGCAGTTCTTC.

The V and J genes are TRBV6-1 and TRBJ1-1; D is possibly TRBD1 (6 bases). The CDR3 has 15 amino acids. V lost 3 bases to trimming and J lost 5 bases, with 16 bases between them. Germline lookup yields CDR1 MNHNS and CDR2 SASEGT. The DNA of the CDR3 is TGTGCCAGCAGTGATCGGGGGGCCGTGGGGACTGAAGCTTTCTTT. Translated: CASSDRGAVGTEAFF.

The rearrangement links TRBV7-2 to TRBJ1-1, with a possible D match to TRBD1 (6 bases). Trimming removed 5 bases at V and 2 bases at J, with 21 bases between. Germline lookup yields CDR1 SGHTA and CDR2 FQGNSA. CDR3 length: 17 residues. CDR3 region: CASSLVPGQLINTEAFF. For the CDR3, the DNA is TGTGCCAGCAGCCTCGTTCCGGGACAACTAATTAACACTGAAGCTTTCTTT.

This chain links TRBV20-1 with TRBJ2-7; D call uncertain. Germline CDR1 and CDR2: DFQATT and SNEGSKA (reference sequence). The CDR3 spans 11 residues. V lost 2 bases to trimming and J lost 5 bases, with 7 bases between them. This CDR3 reads CSARMIHEQYF. CDR3 DNA: TGCAGTGCTAGAATGATCCACGAGCAGTACTTC.

J is TRBJ2-1 and V is TRBV28, with a tentative D call TRBD2 (5 bases). Germline V gives CDR1 MDHEN, CDR2 SYDVKM. Trimming shortened V by 4 bases and J by 7 bases, and 14 bases separated the two germline ends. This CDR3 is 14 amino acids long. This chain's CDR3 is CASSYPGTSNEQFF. CDR3 coding DNA: TGTGCCAGCAGTTACCCGGGAACATCGAATGAGCAGTTCTTC.

The rearrangement joins TRBV30 to TRBJ1-5, with 7 bases matching TRBD1. Germline CDR1 GTSNPN, CDR2 SVGIG (reference sequence). This CDR3 spans 13 amino acids. Unmatched junction bases numbered 6, after V lost 3 bases and J lost 7 bases. CDR3 bases: TGTGCCTGGAGCGAAGACAGGGCCCAGCCCCAGCATTTT. This translates into CAWSEDRAQPQHF.

The V gene is TRBV7-2, the J gene TRBJ2-5, with 8 bases identical to TRBD1. The germline V gene has CDR1 SGHTA and CDR2 FQGNSA. CDR3 length equals 13 residues. The junction had 2 bases not matched to a gene; V was cut back by 5 bases and J by 3 bases. DNA for the CDR3: TGTGCCAGCAGCACGGGACAGGAAGAGACCCAGTACTTC. Residues: CASSTGQEETQYF. The full variable domain, its missing parts supplied by reference TRBV7-2 and TRBJ2-5, is GAGVSQSPSNKVTEKGKDVELRCDPISGHTALYWYRQSLGQGLEFLIYFQGNSAPDKSGLPSDRFSAERTGGSVSTLTIQRTQQEDSAVYLCASSTGQEETQYFGPGTRLLVL.